The rows below give T cell receptor beta chains drawn from one sample of a study of blood T cell repertoires in COVID-19. Using immunoSEQ multiplex PCR, the repertoire was profiled, and TCRdb retains in-frame clones only, with some absent. This sample yields about 290,000 clones, of which roughly nine tenths are seen a single time; about 1.7% belongs to the top ten. Input material: PBMCs or T cells enriched from blood (not recorded which). These receptors came from a woman aged 40 to 50 who had recovered from COVID-19. Both conserved end residues are part of each CDR3. D genes are given only for firm matches. The size field is filled for only some rows; it gives once, few, many or a size class.

clone_size,d_call,j_call,v_call,cdr3_nt,cdr3_aa
NA,TRBD2,TRBJ2-1,TRBV14,TGTGCCAGCAGCCGACTAGCGGGTGTTGAGCAGTTCTTC,CASSRLAGVEQFF
few,NA,TRBJ2-1,TRBV2,TGTGCCAGCAGTGTGGGAGTTGATGAGCAGTTCTTC,CASSVGVDEQFF
NA,NA,TRBJ1-5,TRBV7-8,TGTGCCAGCAGCTTGGTCGGGGATCGGCCCCAGCATTTT,CASSLVGDRPQHF
NA,NA,TRBJ2-1,TRBV5-1,TGCGCCAGCAGCTCATCCGGACTAGACAGGAATGAGCAGTTCTTC,CASSSSGLDRNEQFF
NA,TRBD2,TRBJ2-1,TRBV28,TGTGCCAGCAGTTCGGGGGGTCGGGCTCGCCCCAATGAGCAGTTCTTC,CASSSGGRARPNEQFF
NA,NA,TRBJ1-1,TRBV23-1,TGCGCCAGCAGGAGCCCTGGACACCTAACCGAAGCTTTCTTT,CASRSPGHLTEAFF
NA,NA,TRBJ1-5,TRBV21-1,TGTGCCGCCGAGGACAGGGGACCTTATAGCAATCAGCCCCAGCATTTT,CAAEDRGPYSNQPQHF
NA,NA,TRBJ1-1,TRBV30,TGTGCCTGGAGTGTATCTCCGTGGAACACTGAAGCTTTCTTT,CAWSVSPWNTEAFF
NA,TRBD1,TRBJ2-5,TRBV4-2,TGTGCCAGCAGCCCCCCGGGACAGGGTTGGGAGACCCAGTACTTC,CASSPPGQGWETQYF
once,NA,TRBJ1-1,TRBV28,TGTGCCAGCAGTTTAACCGTGGCAGGGGTGACTGAAGCTTTCTTT,CASSLTVAGVTEAFF
once,NA,TRBJ1-2,TRBV6-5,TGTGCCAGCAGTCTGGGGCGGATTAACTATGGCTACACCTTC,CASSLGRINYGYTF
NA,TRBD2,TRBJ2-3,TRBV4-2,TGTGCCAGCAGCCAGGAAACTAGCGTTAGCACAGATACGCAGTATTTT,CASSQETSVSTDTQYF
NA,TRBD1,TRBJ1-1,TRBV19,TGTGCCAGCGACAGGGGGCTGTTCACTGAAGCTTTCTTT,CASDRGLFTEAFF
few,NA,TRBJ1-1,TRBV27,TGTGCCAGCAGTCCGGACAGATTGAACACTGAAGCTTTCTTT,CASSPDRLNTEAFF
NA,NA,TRBJ2-7,TRBV18,TGTGCCAGCTCACCACCTAGCGGCTACGAGCAGTACTTC,CASSPPSGYEQYF
NA,TRBD2,TRBJ2-5,TRBV27,TGTGCCAGCAGTTTTACTAGCGGGAGGGCCGGAGAGACCCAGTACTTC,CASSFTSGRAGETQYF
NA,NA,TRBJ2-3,TRBV9,TGTGCCAGCAGCGTAAACGTCCAACTCACAGATACGCAGTATTTT,CASSVNVQLTDTQYF
few,TRBD1,TRBJ1-1,TRBV29-1,TGCAGCGTTGAAGGGGCCCAGGGGGGCGTAGGCACTGAAGCTTTCTTT,CSVEGAQGGVGTEAFF
NA,NA,TRBJ2-1,TRBV6-5,TGTGCCAGCAGCCCACTAGCACTCAATGAGCAGTTCTTC,CASSPLALNEQFF
NA,NA,TRBJ1-1,TRBV2,TGTGCCAGCAGTAGCGGCAGCTACACTGAAGCTTTCTTT,CASSSGSYTEAFF
NA,NA,TRBJ2-1,TRBV12-3/TRBV12-4,TGTGCCAGCAGCCGCGACAAGAACAATGAGCAGTTCTTC,CASSRDKNNEQFF
few,NA,TRBJ1-1,TRBV18,TGTGCCAGCTCCCCGACAGCACTTGACACTGAAGCTTTCTTT,CASSPTALDTEAFF
NA,TRBD1,TRBJ1-5,TRBV5-1,TGCGCCAGCAGCTTGCAAGGGGGCTCCGAACAGCCCCAGCATTTT,CASSLQGGSEQPQHF
NA,NA,TRBJ1-5,TRBV4-2,TGTGCCAGCAGCCCAGACCGGGGGAACCAGCCCCAGCATTTT,CASSPDRGNQPQHF
NA,NA,TRBJ1-2,TRBV2,TGTGCCAGCAGACATCAGGAGGCTGCTAACTATGGCTACACCTTC,CASRHQEAANYGYTF
NA,TRBD2,TRBJ2-1,TRBV30,TGTGCCTGGAGTTCGGCTAGCGGAGGGGATGAGCAGTTCTTC,CAWSSASGGDEQFF
NA,NA,TRBJ1-3,TRBV7-2,TGTGCCAGCAGCTTTGGGCAGGGAGGAAAGGGAAACACCATATATTTT,CASSFGQGGKGNTIYF
once,TRBD1,TRBJ2-7,TRBV27,TGTGCCAGCACCCCCACGGACAGGGTGCGGGGCGAGCAGTACTTC,CASTPTDRVRGEQYF
NA,NA,TRBJ1-1,TRBV30,TGTGCCTGGAGTACGAATATTGGACAGACTGAAGCTTTCTTT,CAWSTNIGQTEAFF
NA,TRBD1,TRBJ1-3,TRBV5-1,TGCGCCAGCAGACGGTCCACAGACAGGGACTCTGGAAACACCATATATTTT,CASRRSTDRDSGNTIYF
NA,NA,TRBJ2-6,TRBV27,TGTGCCAGCAGTAGCCTCAGACAGGCCCCTTCCAACGTCCTGACTTTC,CASSSLRQAPSNVLTF
NA,NA,TRBJ2-1,TRBV21-1,TGTGCCAGCAGCACCTTAGGGGCGGGAGAAGGCAATGAGCAGTTCTTC,CASSTLGAGEGNEQFF
once,NA,TRBJ1-1,TRBV7-2,TGTGCCAGCAGCCCAACCAGGGGACAGAACACTGAAGCTTTCTTT,CASSPTRGQNTEAFF
NA,TRBD2,TRBJ2-1,TRBV5-1,TGCGCCAGCAGCTTGGTCCTAGCGGGGTCCCTCAATGAGCAGTTCTTC,CASSLVLAGSLNEQFF
NA,NA,TRBJ2-1,TRBV10-3,TGTGCCATCAGTGAGTCGGGAGGCTCCTACAATGAGCAGTTCTTC,CAISESGGSYNEQFF
NA,TRBD1,TRBJ1-5,TRBV7-9,TGTGCCAGCAGCCTAGGGACAGGGAGGATGGGCAATCAGCCCCAGCATTTT,CASSLGTGRMGNQPQHF
once,NA,TRBJ2-1,TRBV5-5,TGTGCCAGCAGCTTTAGTTCGGTGGATGAGCAGTTCTTC,CASSFSSVDEQFF
NA,TRBD1,TRBJ2-7,TRBV6-1,TGTGCCAGCAGTGAAGCACCCGGACAGGGCTACGAGCAGTACTTC,CASSEAPGQGYEQYF
NA,TRBD2,TRBJ2-1,TRBV29-1,TGCAGCGTTGAAGGACTAGCCGATGAGCAGTTCTTC,CSVEGLADEQFF
NA,NA,TRBJ1-1,TRBV5-1,TGCGCCAGCAGCTTGTATGTAGACTTGAACACTGAAGCTTTCTTT,CASSLYVDLNTEAFF